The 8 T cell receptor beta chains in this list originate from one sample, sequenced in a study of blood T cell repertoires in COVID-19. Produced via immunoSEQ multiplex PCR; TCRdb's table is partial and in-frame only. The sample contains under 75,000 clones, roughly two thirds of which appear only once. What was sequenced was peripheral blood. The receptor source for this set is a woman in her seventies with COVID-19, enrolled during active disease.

The CDR3 sequence: CASSLPGTGPSGANVLTF. Here the CDR3 DNA reads TGTGCCAGCAGCCTCCCCGGGACAGGCCCTTCTGGGGCCAACGTCCTGACTTTC. The genes are TRBV5-4 and TRBJ2-6, with 8 bases that match TRBD1. This CDR3 contains 18 residues. V gave up 4 bases and J gave up 1 base; unmatched junction bases: 10. The germline V gene encodes CDR1 SGHNT and CDR2 YYREEE (reference sequence).

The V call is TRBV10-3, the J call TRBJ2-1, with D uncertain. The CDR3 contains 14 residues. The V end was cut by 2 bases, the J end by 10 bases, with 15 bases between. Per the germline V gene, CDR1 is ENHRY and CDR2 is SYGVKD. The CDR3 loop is CAISEVGSHSEQFF. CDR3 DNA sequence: TGTGCCATCAGTGAGGTCGGGTCCCACTCGGAGCAGTTCTTC.

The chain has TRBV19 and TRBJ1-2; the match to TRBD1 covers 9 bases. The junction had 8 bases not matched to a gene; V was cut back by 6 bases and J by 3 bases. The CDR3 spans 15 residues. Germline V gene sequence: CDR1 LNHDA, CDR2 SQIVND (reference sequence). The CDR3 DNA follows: TGTGCCAGTAGAGCGAGGGACAGGGAGGACTATGGCTACACCTTC. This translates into CASRARDREDYGYTF.

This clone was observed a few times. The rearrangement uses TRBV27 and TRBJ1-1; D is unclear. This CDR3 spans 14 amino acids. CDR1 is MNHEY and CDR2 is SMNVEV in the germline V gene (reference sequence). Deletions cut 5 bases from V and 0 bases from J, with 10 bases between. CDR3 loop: CASSPGRMNTEAFF. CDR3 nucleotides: TGTGCCAGCAGTCCTGGGAGAATGAACACTGAAGCTTTCTTT.

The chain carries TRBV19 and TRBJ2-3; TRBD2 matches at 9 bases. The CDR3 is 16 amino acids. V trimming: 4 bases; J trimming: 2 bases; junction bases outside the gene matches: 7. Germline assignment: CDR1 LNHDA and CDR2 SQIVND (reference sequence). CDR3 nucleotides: TGTGCCAGTAGTACCGGGGCGGGGGGGACCACAGATACGCAGTATTTT. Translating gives CASSTGAGGTTDTQYF.

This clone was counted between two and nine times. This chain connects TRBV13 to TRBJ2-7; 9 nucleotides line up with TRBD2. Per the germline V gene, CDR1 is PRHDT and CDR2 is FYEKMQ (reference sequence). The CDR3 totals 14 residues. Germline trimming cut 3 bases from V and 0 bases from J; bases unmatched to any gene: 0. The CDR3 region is CASSFSGSSYEQYV. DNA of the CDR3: TGTGCCAGCAGCTTTAGCGGGAGCTCCTACGAGCAGTACGTC.

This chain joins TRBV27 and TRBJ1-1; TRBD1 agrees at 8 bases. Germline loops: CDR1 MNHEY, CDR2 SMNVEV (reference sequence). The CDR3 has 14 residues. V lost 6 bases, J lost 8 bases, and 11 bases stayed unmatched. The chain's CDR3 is CASSPIGQGLEAFF. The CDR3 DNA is TGTGCCAGCAGCCCAATCGGACAGGGTCTGGAAGCTTTCTTT.

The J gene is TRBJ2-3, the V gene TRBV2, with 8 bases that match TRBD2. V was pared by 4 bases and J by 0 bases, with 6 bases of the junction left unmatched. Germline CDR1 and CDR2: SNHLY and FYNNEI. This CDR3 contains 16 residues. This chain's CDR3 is CASSGGTRLSTDTQYF. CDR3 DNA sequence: TGTGCCAGCAGTGGAGGGACTAGGCTTAGCACAGATACGCAGTATTTT.